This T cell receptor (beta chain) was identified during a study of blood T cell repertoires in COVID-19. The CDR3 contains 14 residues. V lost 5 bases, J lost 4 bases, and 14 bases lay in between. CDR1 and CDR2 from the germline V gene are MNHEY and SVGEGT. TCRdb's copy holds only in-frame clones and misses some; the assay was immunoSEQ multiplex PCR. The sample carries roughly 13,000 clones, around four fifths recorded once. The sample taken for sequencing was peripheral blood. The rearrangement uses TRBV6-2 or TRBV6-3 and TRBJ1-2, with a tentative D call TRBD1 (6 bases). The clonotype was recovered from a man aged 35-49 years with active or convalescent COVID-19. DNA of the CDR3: TGTGCCAGCAGTGACCGGGACATCGCCTATGGCTACACCTTC. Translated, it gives CASSDRDIAYGYTF.